The source of this T cell receptor beta chain is a study of blood T cells in healthy people across ages. A J-beta primer mix and a sample-barcoded 5' primer were used in a second PCR of roughly 7 to 12 cycles. TCRdb called the 5' RACE reads again in MiXCR, with one record for every CDR3 protein. The table lists around 800,000 distinct CDR3 sequences, roughly 60% of them singletons. Healthy Russian Caucasian donors spanned ages roughly 6 to 100 years. The sequence came from a man aged 25 to 40 in good health. Sequenced: blood.

CDR3 protein: CASSKFPLSPESSGNTIYF. In nucleotides, the CDR3 is TGTGCCAGCAGCAAATTTCCACTCAGTCCTGAAAGCTCTGGAAACACCATATATTTT. J is TRBJ1-3 and V is TRBV21-1. TRBV21-1 constitutes a pseudogene. The CDR3 is 19 amino acids.